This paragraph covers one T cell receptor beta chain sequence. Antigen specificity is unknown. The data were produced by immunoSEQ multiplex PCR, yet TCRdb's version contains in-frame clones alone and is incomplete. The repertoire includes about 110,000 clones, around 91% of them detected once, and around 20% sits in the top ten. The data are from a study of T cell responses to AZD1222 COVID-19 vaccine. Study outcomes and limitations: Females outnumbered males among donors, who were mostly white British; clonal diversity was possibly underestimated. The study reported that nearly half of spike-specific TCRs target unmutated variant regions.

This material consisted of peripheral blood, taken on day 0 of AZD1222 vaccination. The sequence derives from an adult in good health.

CDR3 amino acids: CASSQDWDTGELFF. CDR3 sequence (DNA): TGTGCCAGCAGCCAAGATTGGGACACCGGGGAGCTGTTTTTT. The chain carries TRBV3-1 (or the pseudogene TRBV3-2) and TRBJ2-2; D is unresolved. The ends were cut back, 0 bases at V and 3 bases at J, with 5 bases in the middle. Germline V gene lookup returns CDR1 LGHDT and CDR2 YNNKEL (reference sequence). The length of the CDR3 is 14 residues.